The present T cell receptor beta chain was sequenced within a study of T cell changes during pregnancy in multiple sclerosis. Profiled with immunoSEQ multiplex PCR; TCRdb holds only in-frame clones, not every one. Among 20,000 to 25,000 clones listed, 75% to 90% were seen once. This material consisted of CD4+ T cells from peripheral blood mononuclear cells, taken in the first trimester of pregnancy. The receptor comes from a female donor in good health, enrolled as a control in a pregnancy study.

CDR3 coding DNA: TGCAGCGTTGAAGAGGGGACAGGGCGAGACGAGCAGTACTTC. It yields the protein CSVEEGTGRDEQYF. The J gene is TRBJ2-7, the V gene TRBV29-1; TRBD1 agrees at 9 bases. With 0 bases clipped from V and 5 bases from J, the junction kept 5 bases outside the gene matches. CDR1 SQVTM and CDR2 ANQGSEA come from the germline V gene. The CDR3 has 14 residues.